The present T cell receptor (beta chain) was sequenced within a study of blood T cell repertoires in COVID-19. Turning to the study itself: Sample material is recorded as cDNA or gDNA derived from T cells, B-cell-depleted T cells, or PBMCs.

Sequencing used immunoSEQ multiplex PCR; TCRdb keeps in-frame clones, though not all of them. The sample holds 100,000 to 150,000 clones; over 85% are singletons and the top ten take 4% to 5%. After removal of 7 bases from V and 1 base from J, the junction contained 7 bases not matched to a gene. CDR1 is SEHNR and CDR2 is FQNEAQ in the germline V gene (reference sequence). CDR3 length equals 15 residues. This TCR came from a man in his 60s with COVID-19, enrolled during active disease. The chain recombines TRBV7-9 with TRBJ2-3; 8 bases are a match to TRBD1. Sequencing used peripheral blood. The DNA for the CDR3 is TGTGCCAGCACCCGACCGGGACAGGGCACAGATACGCAGTATTTT. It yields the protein CASTRPGQGTDTQYF. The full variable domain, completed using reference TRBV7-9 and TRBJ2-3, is DTGVSQNPRHKITKRGQNVTFRCDPISEHNRLYWYRQTLGQGPEFLTYFQNEAQLEKSRLLSDRFSAERPKGSFSTLEIQRTEQGDSAMYLCASTRPGQGTDTQYFGPGTRLTVL.